Listed below are T cell receptor beta chains from one sample, sequenced in a study of blood T cell repertoires in COVID-19. Profiled with immunoSEQ multiplex PCR; TCRdb holds only in-frame clones, not every one. This sample has about 74,000 clones, with 88% found just once. What was sequenced was peripheral blood. Receptors originate from a man between 65 and 85 years old with active or convalescent COVID-19. Both conserved end residues are part of each CDR3. The D gene is left open where the match is weak.

v_gene: TRBV28
j_gene: TRBJ1-5
d_gene: NA
CDR3aa: CASNPVQGVASNQPQHF
CDR3nt: TGTGCCAGCAACCCCGTACAGGGAGTTGCAAGCAATCAGCCCCAGCATTTT

v_gene: TRBV18
j_gene: TRBJ1-4
d_gene: NA
CDR3aa: CASSPRQISTNEKLFF
CDR3nt: TGTGCCAGCTCACCGAGGCAGATCTCAACTAATGAAAAACTGTTTTTT

v_gene: TRBV7-9
j_gene: TRBJ2-3
d_gene: NA
CDR3aa: CASSLFRGASTDTQYF
CDR3nt: TGTGCCAGCAGCTTGTTTCGCGGTGCTAGCACAGATACGCAGTATTTT

v_gene: TRBV3-1/TRBV3-2
j_gene: TRBJ2-1
d_gene: TRBD1
CDR3aa: CASREEGQGQEQFF
CDR3nt: TGTGCCAGCAGAGAAGAGGGACAGGGTCAAGAGCAGTTCTTC

v_gene: TRBV5-4
j_gene: TRBJ2-3
d_gene: TRBD2
CDR3aa: CASSLTSGRDTQYF
CDR3nt: TGTGCCAGCAGTTTGACTAGCGGGAGGGATACGCAGTATTTT

v_gene: TRBV7-3
j_gene: TRBJ2-1
d_gene: NA
CDR3aa: CASSLNPSSYNEQFF
CDR3nt: TGTGCCAGCAGCTTAAACCCGAGCTCCTACAATGAGCAGTTCTTC

v_gene: TRBV2
j_gene: TRBJ1-5
d_gene: TRBD1
CDR3aa: CASSLTGVNQPQHF
CDR3nt: TGTGCCAGCAGTCTGACAGGGGTGAATCAGCCCCAGCATTTT

v_gene: TRBV18
j_gene: TRBJ2-7
d_gene: TRBD1
CDR3aa: CASSRDRDYEQYF
CDR3nt: TGTGCCAGCTCACGGGACAGAGACTACGAGCAGTACTTC

v_gene: TRBV27
j_gene: TRBJ2-7
d_gene: TRBD1
CDR3aa: CASRQGYEQYF
CDR3nt: TGTGCCAGTAGACAGGGCTACGAGCAGTACTTC

v_gene: TRBV5-4
j_gene: TRBJ1-1
d_gene: NA
CDR3aa: CASSPDSFNTEAFF
CDR3nt: TGTGCCAGCAGCCCGGACAGCTTTAACACTGAAGCTTTCTTT

v_gene: TRBV19
j_gene: TRBJ2-1
d_gene: NA
CDR3aa: CASSIARGYNEQFF
CDR3nt: TGTGCCAGTAGTATAGCGAGGGGGTACAATGAGCAGTTCTTC

v_gene: TRBV24-1
j_gene: TRBJ2-2
d_gene: NA
CDR3aa: CATSDLWPGELFF
CDR3nt: TGTGCCACCAGTGATTTATGGCCCGGGGAGCTGTTTTTT

v_gene: TRBV11-3
j_gene: TRBJ2-1
d_gene: TRBD2
CDR3aa: CASSVGGPSYNEQFF
CDR3nt: TGTGCCAGCAGCGTGGGAGGGCCGTCCTACAATGAGCAGTTCTTC

v_gene: TRBV9
j_gene: TRBJ2-1
d_gene: NA
CDR3aa: CASSYDWEEYNEQFF
CDR3nt: TGTGCCAGCAGCTACGACTGGGAGGAATACAATGAGCAGTTCTTC